This T cell receptor (beta chain) was recorded in a study of cytomegalovirus exposure and HLA in healthy donors. Findings of the study overall: Relative to equally common others, HLA-associated TCR beta chains showed greater clonal expansion in a later analysis.

Concerning this clone: What it recognizes is unknown.

V was shortened by 0 bases and J by 0 bases, with 7 bases between the two germline ends. Germline V gene sequence: CDR1 PRHDT, CDR2 FYEKMQ (reference sequence). The length of the CDR3 is 15 residues. The study ran its PCR with 60 Vbeta and 13 Jbeta primers. Clones were sequenced by immunoSEQ multiplex PCR, and TCRdb holds only the in-frame ones, with some missing. Among a few hundred thousand clones, 75% to 90% were seen once, and the ten largest hold over 0.3%. The sequence was collected from a girl aged 2-10 years in good health and CMV-seronegative. The sequencing sample was made of PBMCs. This rearrangement joins TRBV13 to TRBJ2-3; D gene ambiguous. This CDR3 is CASSLGLSSTDTQYF. CDR3 DNA sequence: TGTGCCAGCAGCTTAGGATTGTCTAGCACAGATACGCAGTATTTT.